Each of the 26 T cell receptor beta chains below was sequenced from the same sample in a study of breast tumors, draining lymph nodes, adjacent tissues. TCRdb re-derived calls from the multiplex PCR reads in MiXCR, one entry per CDR3 protein. The sample shows about 200,000 distinct CDR3 sequences, 30% to 35% of them seen only once. The lymph nodes were axillary draining lymph nodes from breast cancer patients. Specimen: axillary lymph node tissue. These receptors came from a female donor with breast cancer. Some clones in this sample may be carry-over from other donors' samples.

The sample holds many counts of this clonotype. This chain joins TRBV3-1 and TRBJ2-3; 13 bases fit TRBD2. Germline CDR1 is LGHDT and CDR2 is YNNKEL (reference sequence). The V and J ends lost 1 base and 8 bases, in that order; junction bases with no gene match: 6. The CDR3 runs to 16 residues. The CDR3 spells CASSQGLLAGGGTQYF. The DNA for the CDR3 is TGTGCCAGCAGCCAAGGCCTACTAGCGGGAGGGGGTACGCAGTATTTT.

Turning to this clonotype: This sequence may be a read error, since a much larger clone differs from it by one base. The rearrangement uses TRBV5-1 and TRBJ2-1; maybe TRBD1 (5 bases). Germline lookup yields CDR1 SGHRS and CDR2 YFSETQ. V was pared by 4 bases and J by 6 bases, with 14 bases between. The CDR3 contains 14 residues. CDR3 sequence: CASSVHDSTNEQFF. The CDR3 DNA follows: TGCGCCAGCAGCGTCCACGACAGTACCAATGAGCAGTTCTTC.

This clonotype has a count of ten or more. The J gene is TRBJ2-2, the V gene TRBV5-1, with 8 positions matching TRBD2. This CDR3 region has 15 residues. CDR1 and CDR2 from the germline V gene are SGHRS and YFSETQ. V lost 5 bases to trimming and J lost 2 bases; unmatched junction nucleotides: 5. This CDR3 is CASRRAGENTGELFF. CDR3 bases: TGCGCCAGCAGAAGAGCGGGAGAAAACACCGGGGAGCTGTTTTTT. The whole variable domain, filled in from reference TRBV5-1 and TRBJ2-2, reads KAGVTQTPRYLIKTRGQQVTLSCSPISGHRSVSWYQQTPGQGLQFLFEYFSETQRNKGNFPGRFSGRQFSNSRSEMNVSTLELGDSALYLCASRRAGENTGELFFGEGSRLTVL.

In its sample, this clonotype was seen a few times. The rearrangement joins TRBV24-1 to TRBJ1-1; weak D call: TRBD1 (5 bases). CDR3 length equals 13 residues. CDR1 and CDR2 (germline): KGHDR, SFDVKD. Deletions cut 8 bases from V and 4 bases from J, with 13 bases between. DNA of the CDR3: TGTGCCACCATGAGGGGCGGCGGCACTGAAGCTTTCTTT. Protein: CATMRGGGTEAFF.

Many counts were recorded for this clonotype. This may come from a read error, since a much larger clone is one base off. The chain carries TRBV7-8 and TRBJ2-5, with 10 bases matching TRBD2. Germline values: CDR1 SGHVS, CDR2 FQNEAQ. This CDR3 has 15 residues. CDR3 nucleotides: TGTGCCAGCAGCTTAAGCGGGGGGGTTGGGGAGACCCAGCACTTC. Translation gives CASSLSGGVGETQHF.

This clonotype was picked up a small number of times. This rearrangement joins TRBV9 to TRBJ1-1; D might be TRBD1 (5 bases). The CDR3 runs to 13 residues. CDR1 is SGDLS, CDR2 YYNGEE, per germline. V lost 3 bases to trimming and J lost 7 bases, with 13 bases between them. The CDR3 region is CASSGPQGGEAFF. CDR3 DNA sequence: TGTGCCAGCAGCGGACCCCAGGGTGGTGAAGCTTTCTTT.

The CDR3, as DNA: TGTGCCAGCAGTTTCCCGGGGGGCAATGGCTACACCTTC. Amino acid sequence: CASSFPGGNGYTF. V and J are TRBV12-3 or TRBV12-4 and TRBJ1-2; a possible D gene is TRBD1 (6 bases). The germline V and J ends were trimmed by 3 bases and 6 bases, with 11 bases remaining between them. This CDR3 has 13 residues.

The table lists this clonotype with many counts. The genes are TRBV5-1 and TRBJ2-7; D could derive from TRBD1 or TRBD2 (6 bases each). The CDR3 is 15 residues long. Germline CDR1 is SGHRS and CDR2 is YFSETQ. Trimming took off 2 bases at V and 0 bases at J, with 12 bases between the two ends. CDR3 loop: CASSLLPGASYEQYF. In nucleotides, the CDR3 is TGCGCCAGCAGCTTACTCCCGGGGGCCTCCTACGAGCAGTACTTC.

The gene calls are TRBV6-4 and TRBJ2-2, with D maybe TRBD1 (6 bases). Germline V lookup: CDR1 MRHNA, CDR2 SNTAGT. The V gene lost 2 bases and the J gene lost 3 bases, with 10 bases spanning the gap. The CDR3 runs 15 residues. This chain's CDR3 is CASSDRAGDTGELFF. CDR3 DNA: TGTGCCAGCAGTGACCGGGCAGGGGACACCGGGGAGCTGTTTTTT.

There are a few counts of this clonotype. The chain employs TRBV5-6 and TRBJ2-1; the match to TRBD2 covers 7 bases. J lost 4 bases, V lost 0 bases, and 7 bases had no gene match. This CDR3 comprises 16 residues. CDR1 SGHDT and CDR2 YYEEEE come from the germline V gene. The CDR3, as DNA: TGTGCCAGCAGCTTGGTTGTTAGCGGGTGGTACAATGAGCAGTTCTTC. Amino acids: CASSLVVSGWYNEQFF.

The table lists this clonotype with many counts. This chain joins TRBV19 and TRBJ1-2; D gene unclear. V lost 3 bases and J 5 bases, leaving 16 bases between the germline ends. The CDR3 has 15 residues. The germline V gene encodes CDR1 LNHDA and CDR2 SQIVND (reference sequence). The CDR3 loop is CASSMGRGLGYGYTF. The CDR3 coding sequence is TGTGCCAGTAGTATGGGTCGAGGGTTGGGATATGGCTACACCTTC.

The sample holds many counts of this clonotype. The chain couples TRBV2 to TRBJ2-7, with D maybe TRBD1 (5 bases). The CDR3 runs 13 residues. Germline-derived CDR1 and CDR2 are SNHLY and FYNNEI. Between the trimmed V and J ends, which lost 5 bases and 6 bases, there was a span of 14 bases. CDR3 loop: CASSPSPQGEQYF. In DNA form, the CDR3 reads TGTGCCAGCAGTCCTTCCCCCCAGGGCGAGCAGTACTTC.

This clonotype has a count of ten or more. The chain couples TRBV6-6 to TRBJ1-2; the match to TRBD1 covers 11 bases. Germline V gene lookup returns CDR1 MNHNY and CDR2 SVGAGI (reference sequence). This CDR3 is 15 amino acids long. With 9 bases clipped from V and 1 base from J, the junction kept 7 bases outside the gene matches. Here the CDR3 reads CASSGQGAGNYGYTF. CDR3 nucleotides: TGTGCCAGTTCTGGACAGGGGGCGGGTAACTATGGCTACACCTTC.

The V gene is TRBV9, the J gene TRBJ1-4; D is perhaps TRBD1 (5 bases). Between the trimmed V and J ends, which lost 0 bases and 7 bases, there was a span of 13 bases. The CDR3 contains 15 residues. Germline V gene data show CDR1 as SGDLS and CDR2 as YYNGEE. As DNA, the CDR3 is TGTGCCAGCAGCGTAGTAGGGACCGTCCCTGAAAAACTGTTTTTT. Its translation is CASSVVGTVPEKLFF.

This clonotype turned up a few times. This rearrangement joins TRBV2 to TRBJ1-5; D is possibly TRBD1 (6 bases). Deletions cut 4 bases from V and 3 bases from J, with 16 bases between. The length of the CDR3 is 16 residues. The germline V gene has CDR1 SNHLY and CDR2 FYNNEI. The DNA for the CDR3 is TGTGCCAGCAGTGCGCCCGACAGGCGGTACAATCAGCCCCAGCATTTT. The encoded protein is CASSAPDRRYNQPQHF.

This chain joins TRBV11-3 and TRBJ1-6; D is unclear. CDR1 and CDR2 (germline): SGHNT, YENEEA. Deletions cut 5 bases from V and 10 bases from J, with 15 bases between. This CDR3 has 14 residues. The CDR3 nucleotides are TGTGCCAGCAGCCTTCTCACCGGCAGATCACCCCTCCACTTT. Its protein product is CASSLLTGRSPLHF.

In the case of this clonotype: The junction departs from the called germline gene at one end, perhaps through a read error. This chain's CDR3 is CASSGGQKKETQSF. Written as DNA, the CDR3 is TGTGCCAGCAGCGGGGGACAGAAAAAAGAGACCCAGTCCTTC. This chain joins TRBV14 and TRBJ2-5; 7 nucleotides line up with TRBD1. CDR3 length equals 14 residues. Germline-derived CDR1 and CDR2 are SGHDN and FVKESK.

The chain couples TRBV18 to TRBJ2-7, with D perhaps being TRBD1 or TRBD2 (5 bases each). CDR3 size: 15 residues. Looked up from germline, CDR1 is KGHSH and CDR2 is LQKENI. V lost 6 bases and J 0 bases, leaving 15 bases between the germline ends. CDR3 DNA: TGTGCCAGCTCCCCTGGGGGTGTACACTCCTACGAGCAGTACTTC. This sequence encodes CASSPGGVHSYEQYF.

Note on this clonotype: It is likely a read error, because the conserved phenylalanine at the end of the CDR3 is missing. The chain uses TRBV7-8 and TRBJ1-2, with 11 bases that match TRBD1. The CDR3 runs to 14 residues. Germline values: CDR1 SGHVS, CDR2 FQNEAQ. V lost 0 bases, J lost 6 bases, and 0 bases stayed unmatched. The CDR3 region is CASSLADRGHGYTH. CDR3 DNA sequence: TGTGCCAGCAGCTTAGCGGACAGGGGGCATGGCTACACCCAC.

Points on this clonotype: This could be a read error, since a much larger clone is one nucleotide away. This chain links TRBV19 with TRBJ2-2; TRBD1 agrees at 8 bases. Germline lookup yields CDR1 LNHDA and CDR2 SQIVND (reference sequence). The CDR3 consists of 14 residues. CDR3 bases: TGTACCAGTAGAGACAGGGGAGACACCGGGGAGCTGTTTTTT. Translated: CTSRDRGDTGELFF.

The chain has TRBV18 and TRBJ1-3, with 9 positions matching TRBD1. The CDR3 length is 17 residues. Trimming took 2 bases from V and 0 from J; bases not matched to a gene: 5. Per the germline V gene, CDR1 is KGHSH and CDR2 is LQKENI. The CDR3 nucleotides read TGTGCCAGCTCACCAAAACTACAGGGGGCCTCTGGAAACACCATATATTTT. This gives the protein CASSPKLQGASGNTIYF.

The table lists this clonotype with many counts. The J gene is TRBJ2-5, the V gene TRBV5-1; D is ambiguous. Trimming shortened V by 4 bases and J by 4 bases, and 8 bases separated the two germline ends. Germline CDR1 and CDR2: SGHRS and YFSETQ. The CDR3 has 12 residues. The CDR3 DNA is TGCGCCAGCAGCCCGTCCGGAGAGACCCAGTACTTC. This encodes CASSPSGETQYF.

This clonotype was detected many times. The chain employs TRBV2 and TRBJ1-4; D gene ambiguous. V shed 6 bases and J shed 4 bases, with 9 bases lying between them. This CDR3 contains 13 residues. In germline, CDR1 is SNHLY, CDR2 FYNNEI. The CDR3 loop is CASREGGNEKLFF. In DNA form, the CDR3 reads TGTGCCAGCAGAGAGGGAGGTAATGAAAAACTGTTTTTT.

The chain employs TRBV5-1 and TRBJ1-4, with D hard to call. Germline V lookup: CDR1 SGHRS, CDR2 YFSETQ. CDR3 length: 14 residues. The V and J ends lost 4 bases and 2 bases respectively, with 9 bases between them. CDR3 sequence: CASSRLATNEKLFF. Here the CDR3 DNA reads TGCGCCAGCAGCCGACTAGCGACTAATGAAAAACTGTTTTTT.

Note on this clonotype: A much bigger clone sits one base away, suggesting this may be a read error. V is TRBV5-5 and J is TRBJ1-4, with 10 bases that match TRBD1. This CDR3 region has 15 residues. V lost 4 bases to trimming and J lost 7 bases; unmatched junction nucleotides: 7. The germline CDR1 and CDR2 sequences are SGHKS and YYEKEE (reference sequence). CDR3 loop: CASSTEGQGIEKLFF. The CDR3 coding sequence is TGTGCCAGCAGCACGGAGGGACAGGGGATTGAAAAACTGTTTTTT.

This clonotype appeared many times. The rearrangement joins TRBV20-1 to TRBJ2-2; D might be TRBD1 or TRBD2, each matching 5 bases. Germline CDR1 is DFQATT and CDR2 is SNEGSKA (reference sequence). V was trimmed by 0 bases and J by 6 bases, leaving 11 bases between them. The CDR3 extends over 14 amino acids. The CDR3, as DNA: TGCAGTGCTAGAGATCTTCGGGGCTCCGGGGAGCTGTTTTTT. Protein: CSARDLRGSGELFF.